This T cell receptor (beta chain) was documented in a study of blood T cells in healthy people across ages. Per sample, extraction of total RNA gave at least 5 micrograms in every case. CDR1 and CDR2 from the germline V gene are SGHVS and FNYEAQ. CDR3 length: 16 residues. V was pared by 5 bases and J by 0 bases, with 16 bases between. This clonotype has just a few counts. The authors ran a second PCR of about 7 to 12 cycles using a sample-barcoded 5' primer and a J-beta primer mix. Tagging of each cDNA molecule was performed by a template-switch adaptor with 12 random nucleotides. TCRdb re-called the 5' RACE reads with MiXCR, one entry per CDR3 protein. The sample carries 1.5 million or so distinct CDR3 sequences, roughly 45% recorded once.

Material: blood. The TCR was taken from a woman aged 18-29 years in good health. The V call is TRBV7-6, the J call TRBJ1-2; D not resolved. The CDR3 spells CASSPTAEGANYGYTF. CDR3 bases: TGTGCCAGCAGCCCTACGGCGGAGGGAGCTAACTATGGCTACACCTTC.